This T cell receptor beta chain was captured in a study of cytomegalovirus exposure and HLA in healthy donors (dated by TCRdb to the late 2010s). General notes on the study: An earlier analysis of 587 of the donors reported 276 Gb of sequence data and around 120 million unique TCR beta sequences obtained from around 190 million T cells. An early release covering about 600 HLA-typed donors comprised approximately 300 gigabases of sequencing data and around 80 million unique TCR sequences. Of the 398 genotyped donors, 65% to 90% fell in the genetic ancestry cluster associated with self-reported Caucasian donors. The aim of the study was to test whether cataloging public T cell receptors could identify signatures of past pathogen exposure. The study used immunosequencing to profile the T cell repertoires of some 600 subjects and linked those repertoires to cytomegalovirus serostatus. In addition to the first cohort of 650 to 800 subjects, a separate validation cohort of approximately 130 different subjects was used. The study combined high-throughput TCR immunosequencing, statistical association of individual TCRs with disease status, and machine learning to predict cytomegalovirus infection status. A later analysis re-analyzed previously published TCR beta repertoires from 550 to 700 donors and added high-resolution HLA genotyping to study TCR occurrence patterns. Rather than using new phenotypic data, the later analysis identified candidate immune exposures from TCR beta sequences and from how often those sequences occurred across donors. To decide whether each TCR beta V gene segment behaved as functional or pseudogenic, an earlier analysis of approximately 600 of the donors relied on high-throughput TCR beta sequencing. Donor age, sex, ethnicity and CMV serostatus were collected together with the repertoire data. A later genetic analysis took genome-wide SNP genotypes for 398 of the 666 donors and used that subset as a discovery cohort. All discovery cohort repertoires had been generated using a single sequencing platform. Class I and class II HLA loci were covered by the typing at four-digit resolution. The number of typed donors differed by locus: about 620-640 for A, B, C, DRB1 and DQB1; 500 to 550 for DQA1; approximately 600 for DPA1; and roughly 470 for DPB1. Several DR-DQ haplotypes were handled as single units for association and clustering because linkage in the cohort was strong. Across around 400 genotyped donors of the cohort, an average of about 240,000 unique TCR beta nucleotide sequences per donor were sequenced, and approximately 17% of those sequences were non-productive. Study-wide conclusions, independent of this receptor: According to a later analysis, TCR association rates differed among HLA loci, with DRB1 alleles showing the most associated TCRs and HLA-C alleles showing the fewest. A cluster of highly shared sequence variants was judged likely to be a technical artifact of the sequencing pipeline. Strong co-occurrence of HLA alleles, especially DR and DQ, made assigning TCR associations to individual alleles difficult. A later genetic analysis associated a missense DCLRE1C variant with V-gene and J-gene trimming of TCR beta chains, and an independent cohort replicated the association. Presence/absence analyses assumed roughly uniform sequencing depth across donors, an assumption that may not hold. A later genetic analysis reported fewer N-insertions in productive TCRs among donors in an Asian-associated ancestry cluster than the 666-donor mean. In vitro tests confirmed that a few of the cytomegalovirus-associated TCR beta chains recognize cytomegalovirus antigens. While some public TCRs were present in many individuals, most TCR sequences turned up only very rarely across donors. A later analysis reported that several top co-occurrence clusters appeared linked to parvovirus B19, influenza, CMV and Epstein-Barr virus. In the study, approximately 160 TCR beta chains were listed as associated with cytomegalovirus. Because some donors lacked HLA typing at each locus, the association tests relied only on the typed subset. The cohort was sequenced for TCR beta chains only, and without alpha or paired-chain data the features that could be detected were limited. Because counts were too low, some 17 rarely observed V segments, including chromosome 9 orphons, were excluded from the earlier analysis of 500 to 700 of the donors. In a later analysis, HLA-associated TCR beta chains showed more clonal expansion and lower generation probabilities than non-associated chains that were equally common. According to a later analysis, most CMV-associated TCR beta chains appeared to be HLA-restricted, and the HLA associations seemed to be driven largely by CMV exposure. In an earlier analysis of some 500 of the donors, most TCR beta V segments appeared in productive rearrangements about 87% or about 30% of the time, broadly matching IMGT annotations. The classifier was reported to diagnose cytomegalovirus status with high specificity and sensitivity in both the original and validation cohorts. A further reported finding was that TCR beta sequences accurately predicted the HLA-A and HLA-B alleles for most subjects in the first cohort. Specific HLA alleles were associated with over 15,000 TCR beta sequences at a false discovery rate of 0.05 in a later analysis. Linkage disequilibrium might explain the correlated functional status among segregating V segments, but an unknown experimental factor could not be ruled out. It was suggested by the authors that the approach could potentially be generalized to other disease states and immunological phenotypes. The only immune exposure information available for the cohort was CMV serostatus.

On this clone: Its antigen remains undetermined. No base-level quality is on record; no much larger clone is a single base apart.

Library preparation was by the immunoSEQ multiplex PCR assay. For the multiplex PCR, a mixture combining 60 forward primers for TCR Vbeta segments and 13 reverse primers for TCR Jbeta segments was used. A multiplex PCR assay on genomic DNA amplified the CDR3 region of rearranged TCR beta genes. Amplified TCR beta libraries were sequenced as 87-base-pair reads on the Illumina HiSeq System. The authors' pipeline ran thus. In a later analysis, about 80 million unique TCR beta chains were counted across the approximately 670 repertoires, and roughly 9.9 million of these chains were shared by at least two donors. Raw reads were error-corrected and collapsed into unique sequences with a nearest-neighbor algorithm that merged closely related sequences to remove PCR and sequencing errors. CDR3 sequences were aligned to IMGT reference sequences to assign V, D and J gene segments. For a sequence to be retained, a match of at least six nucleotides to both a V gene segment and a J gene segment was required. Rearrangements were classified as productive when the CDR3 lacked stop codons and remained in frame with V and J, and all other rearrangements were classified as non-productive. CDR3 was defined by IMGT convention, running from the second conserved V-encoded cysteine to the conserved J-encoded phenylalanine. Sequences without an unambiguous match to a single V gene segment were excluded from the earlier analysis of about 600 of the donors. In an earlier analysis of 450 to 750 of the donors, a V segment was called functional when productive rearrangements were above 56.7%, and segregating when the standard deviation between donors exceeded 5%. To diagnose cytomegalovirus status from the catalog of TCR beta chain sequences, a statistical classification framework was built. In a later analysis, TCR nucleotide sequences were compared against IMGT/GENE-DB human TR gene sequences so that V and J genes could be assigned. In a later analysis, CDR3 sequences and most-parsimonious VDJ recombination scenarios were assigned using the TCRdist pipeline. In a later analysis, every TCR beta chain was defined by the combination of its CDR3 amino acid sequence and its V-gene family, and reads without a unique V-gene family were dropped. As a way to deal with suspected cross-contamination and a sequencing artifact, a later analysis dropped 450 to 700 nucleotide sequences that were highly shared and had low generation probability. A later analysis calculated a clonal expansion index for each public chain from normalized within-repertoire ranks of inferred template counts. A later analysis computed generation probabilities with a VDJ recombination model fitted to out-of-frame rearrangements, and checked the results against IGoR. In a later analysis, hypergeometric tests were used to score TCR-TCR, TCR-HLA and TCR-CMV co-occurrence, with a repertoire-size bias correction applied to TCR pairs. A later analysis estimated false discovery rates by permuting HLA or CMV assignments 20 times. A later analysis grouped co-occurring TCRs with DBSCAN, adding TCRdist sequence similarity when clustering within HLA-allele-positive subsets. For co-occurrence clustering, repertoires with fewer than 30,000 or more than 120,000 public chains were excluded, along with 5 or 6 repertoires with anomalous nucleotide sharing. Held by TCRdb, this immuneACCESS table contains in-frame sequences only and omits some clones. Under half of the omission traces to an unresolved V gene where checked; the cause of the rest is unknown. V, J and clone size are those of that table, while D and trimming were read from the DNA. The sample contains 75,000 to 90,000 clones, around 77% of them found a single time. Clones ranked in the top ten supply around a fifth of the sample.

The cohort was made up of about 610 healthy bone marrow donors. All cohort members were sampled while nominally healthy, although unrecorded immune exposures were likely present. The donor tested CMV seropositive and was one of the 289 seropositive cohort members. A peripheral blood sample was collected from each donor, and TCR beta sequencing was performed on peripheral blood mononuclear cells. Genomic DNA extraction from the blood cell samples was performed with the Qiagen DNeasy Blood Extraction Kit. The receptor was derived from a woman aged 40 to 50 in good health and CMV-seropositive. The sample comprised PBMCs.

The CDR3 region has the sequence CASSRDVGLTEAFF. The base sequence is TGCGCCAGCAGCCGTGATGTGGGCCTCACTGAAGCTTTCTTT. The receptor chain draws on TRBV5-1 and TRBJ1-1, with the identity of the D gene unclear. Trimming costs V 4 bases and J 4 bases, and their ends lie 14 bases apart. The CDR3 starts with the cysteine, ends with the phenylalanine, and has 14 residues. Just CDR3 DNA is preserved here, 42 bases in frame from base 1. From the germline V gene, CDR1 is SGHRS and CDR2 is YFSETQ.